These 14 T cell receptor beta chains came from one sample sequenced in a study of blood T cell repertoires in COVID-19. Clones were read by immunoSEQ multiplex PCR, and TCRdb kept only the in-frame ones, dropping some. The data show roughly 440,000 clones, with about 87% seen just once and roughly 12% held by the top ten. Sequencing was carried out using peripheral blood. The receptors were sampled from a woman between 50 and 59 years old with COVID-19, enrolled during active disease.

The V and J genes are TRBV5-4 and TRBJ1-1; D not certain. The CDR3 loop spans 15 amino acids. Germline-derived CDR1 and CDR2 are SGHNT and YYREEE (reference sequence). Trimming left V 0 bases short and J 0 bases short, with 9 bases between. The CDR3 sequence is CASSLGSEVNTEAFF. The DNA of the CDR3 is TGTGCCAGCAGCTTGGGTAGTGAGGTGAACACTGAAGCTTTCTTT.

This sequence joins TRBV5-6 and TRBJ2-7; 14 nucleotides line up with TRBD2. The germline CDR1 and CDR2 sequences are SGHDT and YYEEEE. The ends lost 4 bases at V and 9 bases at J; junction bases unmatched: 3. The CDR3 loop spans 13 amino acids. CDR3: CASSLGTSGGQYF. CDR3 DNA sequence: TGTGCCAGCAGCCTAGGGACTAGCGGGGGGCAGTACTTC.

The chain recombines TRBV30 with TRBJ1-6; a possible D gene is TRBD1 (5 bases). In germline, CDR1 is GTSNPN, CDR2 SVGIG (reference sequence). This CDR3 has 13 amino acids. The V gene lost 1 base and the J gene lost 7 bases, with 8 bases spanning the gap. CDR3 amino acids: CAWSGQLNSPLHF. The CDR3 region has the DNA TGTGCCTGGAGTGGACAGTTAAATTCACCCCTCCACTTT.

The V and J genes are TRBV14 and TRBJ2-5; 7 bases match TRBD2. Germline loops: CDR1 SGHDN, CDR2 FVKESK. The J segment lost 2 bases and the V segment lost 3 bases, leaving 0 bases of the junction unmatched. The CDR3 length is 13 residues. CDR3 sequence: CASSQGLQETQYF. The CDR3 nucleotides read TGTGCCAGCAGCCAGGGACTACAAGAGACCCAGTACTTC.

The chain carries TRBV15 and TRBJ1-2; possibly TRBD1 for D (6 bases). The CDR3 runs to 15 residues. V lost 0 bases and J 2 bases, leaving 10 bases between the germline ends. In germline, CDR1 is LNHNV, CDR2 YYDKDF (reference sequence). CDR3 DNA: TGTGCCACCAGCAGAGAGCACAGGGTCAACTATGGCTACACCTTC. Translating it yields CATSREHRVNYGYTF.

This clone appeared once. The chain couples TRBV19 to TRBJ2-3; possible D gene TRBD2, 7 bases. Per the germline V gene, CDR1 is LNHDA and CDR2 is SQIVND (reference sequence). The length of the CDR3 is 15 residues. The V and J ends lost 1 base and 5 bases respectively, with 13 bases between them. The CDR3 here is CASSIAGGGGDTQYF. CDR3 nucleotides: TGTGCCAGTAGTATAGCGGGGGGCGGGGGAGATACGCAGTATTTT. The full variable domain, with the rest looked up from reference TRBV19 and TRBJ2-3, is DGGITQSPKYLFRKEGQNVTLSCEQNLNHDAMYWYRQDPGQGLRLIYYSQIVNDFQKGDIAEGYSVSREKKESFPLTVTSAQKNPTAFYLCASSIAGGGGDTQYFGPGTRLTVL.

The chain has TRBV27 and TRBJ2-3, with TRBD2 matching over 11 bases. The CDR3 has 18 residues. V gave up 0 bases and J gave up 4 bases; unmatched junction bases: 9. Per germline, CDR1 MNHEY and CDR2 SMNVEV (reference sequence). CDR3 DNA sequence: TGTGCCAGCAGTTTATCTCTCTTAGCGGGGGGGCCCCCAGATACGCAGTATTTT. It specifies CASSLSLLAGGPPDTQYF.

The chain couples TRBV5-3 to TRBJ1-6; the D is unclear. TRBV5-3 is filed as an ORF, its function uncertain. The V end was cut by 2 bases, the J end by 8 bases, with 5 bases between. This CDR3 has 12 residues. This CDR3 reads CARSLNYSPLHF. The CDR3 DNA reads TGTGCCAGAAGCTTAAACTATTCACCCCTCCACTTT.

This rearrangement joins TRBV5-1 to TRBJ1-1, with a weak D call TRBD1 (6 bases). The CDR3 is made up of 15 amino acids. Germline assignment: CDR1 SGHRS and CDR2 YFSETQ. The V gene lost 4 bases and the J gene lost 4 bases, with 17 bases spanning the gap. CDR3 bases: TGCGCCAGCAGCCCTCGAGGGGTAGGGGGCACTGAAGCTTTCTTT. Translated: CASSPRGVGGTEAFF.

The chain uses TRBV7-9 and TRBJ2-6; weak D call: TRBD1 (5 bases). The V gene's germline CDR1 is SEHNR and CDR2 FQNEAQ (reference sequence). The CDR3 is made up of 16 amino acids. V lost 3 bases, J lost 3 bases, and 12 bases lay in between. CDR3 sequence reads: CASSFPQGGGANVLTF. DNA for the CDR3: TGTGCCAGCAGCTTCCCCCAGGGCGGTGGGGCCAACGTCCTGACTTTC.

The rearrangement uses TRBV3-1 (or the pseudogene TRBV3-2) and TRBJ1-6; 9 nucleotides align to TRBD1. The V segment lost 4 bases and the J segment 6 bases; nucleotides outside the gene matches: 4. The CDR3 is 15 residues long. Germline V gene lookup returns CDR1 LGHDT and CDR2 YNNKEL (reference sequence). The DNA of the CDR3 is TGTGCCAGCAGCCGATCGGGACAGGGTAATTCACCCCTCCACTTT. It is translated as CASSRSGQGNSPLHF.

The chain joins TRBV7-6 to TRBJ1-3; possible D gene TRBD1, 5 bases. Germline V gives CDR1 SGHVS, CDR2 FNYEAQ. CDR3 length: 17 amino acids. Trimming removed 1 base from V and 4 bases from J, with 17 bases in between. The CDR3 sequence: CASSLGALDRRGNTIYF. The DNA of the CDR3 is TGTGCCAGCAGCTTAGGTGCCCTTGACAGAAGGGGAAACACCATATATTTT.

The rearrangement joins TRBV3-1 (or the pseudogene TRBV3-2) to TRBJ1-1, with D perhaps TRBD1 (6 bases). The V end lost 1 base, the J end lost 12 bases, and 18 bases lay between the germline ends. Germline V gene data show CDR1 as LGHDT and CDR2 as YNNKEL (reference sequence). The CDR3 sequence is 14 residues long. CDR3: CASSQGSSQGFTFF. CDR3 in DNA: TGTGCCAGCAGCCAAGGATCGAGTCAGGGGTTTACTTTCTTT.

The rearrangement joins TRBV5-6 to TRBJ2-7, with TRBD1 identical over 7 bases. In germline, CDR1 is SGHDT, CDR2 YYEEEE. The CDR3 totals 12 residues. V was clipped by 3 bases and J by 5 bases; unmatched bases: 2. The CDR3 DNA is TGTGCCAGCAGCTGGGACAGAAACGAGCAGTACTTC. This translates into CASSWDRNEQYF.